The clone carrying this T cell receptor (beta chain) has ten or more counts. The target antigen is unknown. The data were obtained in a study of neurological immune-mediated disorders. Whole-study findings and limits: When grouped phylogenetically, the repertoires of 18 of the 34 multiple sclerosis patients fell together in one related-CDR3 cluster, which is a possible signature.

TCRdb re-called the 5' RACE reads through MiXCR, storing one row per CDR3 protein. Found here are roughly 120,000 distinct CDR3 sequences, about 3.2% of them singletons; the top ten hold around 1.2%. This CDR3 is 15 amino acids long. Looked up from germline, CDR1 is MNHNS and CDR2 is SASEGT. V gave up 6 bases and J gave up 2 bases, with 15 bases separating them. Sequenced input: PBMCs. The source of this sequence is a woman younger than 45 with multiple sclerosis. This chain uses TRBV6-1 with TRBJ2-3, with a weak D call TRBD1 (6 bases). Here the CDR3 reads CASRRDRRLTDTQYF. The CDR3 DNA sequence: TGTGCCAGCAGGCGCGACAGGAGACTCACAGATACGCAGTATTTT.